This T cell receptor (beta chain) was identified in a study of beta chain features in type 1 diabetes. Reverse transcribing all isolated RNA meant expressed TCRB transcripts were sequenced. Profiling relied on immunoSEQ multiplex PCR, and the TCRdb table lists in-frame clones only, not all of them. The sample includes approximately 240,000 clones, 16% of them seen just once. In this sample, this clone turned up a few times. The antigen is not known. The same CDR3 can be traced to other DNA sequences in this sample. Findings of the study overall: In every one of the four CD4+ subsets, TCRB CDR3s were moderately but significantly shorter in Type 1 diabetes patients.

This TCR was recovered from a man aged 25 to 40 with type 1 diabetes. The sample was naive CD4+ T cells from blood.

CDR3 nucleotides: TGTGCCAGCAGTTTGGCCGGGAGTGAGCAGTTCTTC. Translating gives CASSLAGSEQFF. The V call is TRBV28, the J call TRBJ2-1; D might be TRBD2 (6 bases). V gave up 3 bases and J gave up 9 bases, with 9 bases separating them. There are 12 residues in the CDR3. CDR1 and CDR2 (germline): MDHEN, SYDVKM.